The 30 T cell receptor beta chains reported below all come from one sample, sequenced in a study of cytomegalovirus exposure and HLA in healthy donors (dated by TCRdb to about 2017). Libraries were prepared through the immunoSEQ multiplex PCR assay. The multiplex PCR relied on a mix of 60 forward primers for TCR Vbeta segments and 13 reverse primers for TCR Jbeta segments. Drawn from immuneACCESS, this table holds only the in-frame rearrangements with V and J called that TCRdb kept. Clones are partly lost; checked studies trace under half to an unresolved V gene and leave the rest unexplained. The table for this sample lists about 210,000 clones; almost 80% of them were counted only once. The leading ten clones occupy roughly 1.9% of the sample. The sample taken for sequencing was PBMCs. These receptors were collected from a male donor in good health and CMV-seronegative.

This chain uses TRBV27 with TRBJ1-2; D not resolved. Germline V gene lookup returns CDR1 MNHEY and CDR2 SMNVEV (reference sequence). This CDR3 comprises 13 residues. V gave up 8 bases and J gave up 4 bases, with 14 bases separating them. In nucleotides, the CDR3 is TGTGCCAGCGCCGACAACCCACCCTATGGCTACACCTTC. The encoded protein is CASADNPPYGYTF.

CDR3 in amino acids: CASSPRWGQASYEQYF. CDR3 in DNA: TGTGCCAGCAGCCCTCGGTGGGGGCAGGCCTCCTACGAGCAGTACTTC. This chain connects TRBV28 to TRBJ2-7, with D possibly being TRBD1 (6 bases). The CDR3 consists of 16 residues. Trimming cost V 6 bases and J 0 bases, with 18 bases left between them. CDR1 and CDR2 (germline): MDHEN, SYDVKM.

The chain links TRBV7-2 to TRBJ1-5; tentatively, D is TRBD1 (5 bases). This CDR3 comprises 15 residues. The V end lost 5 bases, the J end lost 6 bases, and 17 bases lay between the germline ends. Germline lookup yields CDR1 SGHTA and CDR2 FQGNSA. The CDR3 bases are TGTGCCAGCAGCCAATCCGGGACGGGGGGTCAGCCCCAGCATTTT. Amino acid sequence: CASSQSGTGGQPQHF.

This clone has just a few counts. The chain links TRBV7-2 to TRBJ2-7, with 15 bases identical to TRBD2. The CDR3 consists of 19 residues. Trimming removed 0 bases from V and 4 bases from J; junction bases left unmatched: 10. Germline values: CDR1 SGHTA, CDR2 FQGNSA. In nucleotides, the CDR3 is TGTGCCAGCAGCTTAGCGCTCGGACTAGCGGGGGGGCCTGTGTACGAGCAGTACTTC. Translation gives CASSLALGLAGGPVYEQYF.

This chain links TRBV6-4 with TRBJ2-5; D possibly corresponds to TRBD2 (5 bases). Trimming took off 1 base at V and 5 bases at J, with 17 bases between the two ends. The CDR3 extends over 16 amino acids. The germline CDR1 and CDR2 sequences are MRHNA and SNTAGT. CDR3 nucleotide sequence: TGTGCCAGCAGTGACTGGACGTCAGGCGGGCCGGAGACCCAGTACTTC. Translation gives CASSDWTSGGPETQYF.

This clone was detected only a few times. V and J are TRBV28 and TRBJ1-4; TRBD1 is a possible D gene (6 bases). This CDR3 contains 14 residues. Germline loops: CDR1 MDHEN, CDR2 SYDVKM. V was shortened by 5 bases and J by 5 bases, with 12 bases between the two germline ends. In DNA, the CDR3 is TGTGCCAGCAGTGAACAGGGCGGGAATGAAAAACTGTTTTTT. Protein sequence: CASSEQGGNEKLFF.

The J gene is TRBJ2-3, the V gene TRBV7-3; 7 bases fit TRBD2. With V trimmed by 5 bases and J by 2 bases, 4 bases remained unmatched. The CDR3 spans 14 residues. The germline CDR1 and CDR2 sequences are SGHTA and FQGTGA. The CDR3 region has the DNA TGTGCCAGCAGCCGGGACTACTCCACAGATACGCAGTATTTT. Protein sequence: CASSRDYSTDTQYF.

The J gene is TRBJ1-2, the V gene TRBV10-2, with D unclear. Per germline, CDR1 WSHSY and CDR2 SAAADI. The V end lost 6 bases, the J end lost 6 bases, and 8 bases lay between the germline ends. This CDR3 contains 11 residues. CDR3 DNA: TGCGCCAGCAGACTCGATCATGGCTACACCTTC. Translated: CASRLDHGYTF.

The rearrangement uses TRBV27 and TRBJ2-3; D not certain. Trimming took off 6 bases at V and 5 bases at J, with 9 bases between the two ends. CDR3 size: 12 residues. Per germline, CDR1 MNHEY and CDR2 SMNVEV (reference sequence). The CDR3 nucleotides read TGTGCCAGCAGCTTACCAGGAGATACGCAGTATTTT. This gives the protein CASSLPGDTQYF.

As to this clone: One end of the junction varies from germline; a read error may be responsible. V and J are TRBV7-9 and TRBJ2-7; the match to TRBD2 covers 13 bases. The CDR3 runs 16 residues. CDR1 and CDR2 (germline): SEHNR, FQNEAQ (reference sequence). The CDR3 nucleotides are TGTTCCAGCAGTCAACTAGCGGGAGGGCTTTTCTACGAGCAGTACTTC. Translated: CSSSQLAGGLFYEQYF.

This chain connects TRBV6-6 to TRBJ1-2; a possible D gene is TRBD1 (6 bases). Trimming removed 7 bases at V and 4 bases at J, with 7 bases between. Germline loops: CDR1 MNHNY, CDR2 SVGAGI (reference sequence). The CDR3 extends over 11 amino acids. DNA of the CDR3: TGTGCCAGCACGACAGGCTATGGCTACACCTTC. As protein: CASTTGYGYTF.

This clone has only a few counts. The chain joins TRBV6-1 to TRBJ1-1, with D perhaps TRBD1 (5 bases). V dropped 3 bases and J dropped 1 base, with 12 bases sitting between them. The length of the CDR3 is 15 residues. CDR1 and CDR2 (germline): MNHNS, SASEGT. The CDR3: CASSEGGAENTEAFF. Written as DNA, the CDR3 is TGTGCCAGCAGTGAGGGTGGGGCAGAGAACACTGAAGCTTTCTTT.

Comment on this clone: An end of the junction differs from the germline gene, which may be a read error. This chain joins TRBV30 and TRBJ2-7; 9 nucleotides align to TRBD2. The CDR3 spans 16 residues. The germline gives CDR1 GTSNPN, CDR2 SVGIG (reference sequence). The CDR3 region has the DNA TGTGCCTGGAACCCCGGTTCGAGTAGCGGGAGTTACGAGCAGTGCTTC. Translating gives CAWNPGSSSGSYEQCF.

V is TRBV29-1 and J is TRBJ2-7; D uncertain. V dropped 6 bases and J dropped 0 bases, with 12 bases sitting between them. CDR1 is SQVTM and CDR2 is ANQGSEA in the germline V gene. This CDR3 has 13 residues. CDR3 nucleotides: TGCAGCGTAGGCCCCGACACCTCCTACGAGCAGTACTTC. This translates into CSVGPDTSYEQYF.

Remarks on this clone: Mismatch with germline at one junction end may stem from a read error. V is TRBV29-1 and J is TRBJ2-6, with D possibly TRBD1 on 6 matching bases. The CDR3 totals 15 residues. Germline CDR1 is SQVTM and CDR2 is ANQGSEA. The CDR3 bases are TGCAGCGTTGTTACAGGGAGCTCTGGGGCCAATGTCCTGACTTTC. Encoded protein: CSVVTGSSGANVLTF.

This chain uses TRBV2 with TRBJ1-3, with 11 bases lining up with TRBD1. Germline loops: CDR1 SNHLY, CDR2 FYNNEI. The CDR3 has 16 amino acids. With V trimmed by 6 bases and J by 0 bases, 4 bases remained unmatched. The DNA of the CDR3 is TGTGCCAGCAGGTCCGGGACAGGGGGCTCTGGAAACACCATATATTTT. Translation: CASRSGTGGSGNTIYF.

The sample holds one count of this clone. In DNA, the CDR3 is TGTGCCAGCAGCTCCCGACCCTTTCCGCCTCCGGTGCGATCAGAAGGGGTACGCGGCACTGAAGCTTTCTTT. It yields the protein CASSSRPFPPPVRSEGVRGTEAFF. The genes are TRBV7-1 and TRBJ1-1; perhaps TRBD1 as D (5 bases). TRBV7-1 is marked as an open reading frame, function uncertain. V shed 3 bases and J shed 4 bases, with 42 bases lying between them. This CDR3 is 24 amino acids long.

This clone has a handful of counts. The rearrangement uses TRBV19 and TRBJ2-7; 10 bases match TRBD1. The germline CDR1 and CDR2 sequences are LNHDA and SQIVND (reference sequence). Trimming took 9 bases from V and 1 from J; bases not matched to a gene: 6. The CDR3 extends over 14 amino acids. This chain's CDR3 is CASQSGQGSYEQYF. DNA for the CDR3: TGTGCCAGCCAATCGGGACAGGGGTCCTACGAGCAGTACTTC.

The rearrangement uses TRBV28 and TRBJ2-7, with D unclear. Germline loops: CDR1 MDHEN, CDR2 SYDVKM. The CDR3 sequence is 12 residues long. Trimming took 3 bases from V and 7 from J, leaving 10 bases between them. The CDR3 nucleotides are TGTGCCAGCAGTTTCCAGCAACAGGAGCAGTACTTC. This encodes CASSFQQQEQYF.

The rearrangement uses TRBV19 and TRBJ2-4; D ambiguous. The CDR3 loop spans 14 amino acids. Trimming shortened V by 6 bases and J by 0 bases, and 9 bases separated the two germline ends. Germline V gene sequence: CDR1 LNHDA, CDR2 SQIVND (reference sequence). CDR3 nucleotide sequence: TGTGCCAGTAGCGATAGCATAGCCAAAAACATTCAGTACTTC. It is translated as CASSDSIAKNIQYF.

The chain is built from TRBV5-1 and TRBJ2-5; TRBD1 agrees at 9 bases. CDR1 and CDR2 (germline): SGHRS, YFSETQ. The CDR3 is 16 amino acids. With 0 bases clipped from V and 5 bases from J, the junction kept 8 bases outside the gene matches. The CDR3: CASSLEGQGGLETQYF. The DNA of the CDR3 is TGCGCCAGCAGCTTGGAGGGACAGGGTGGCTTGGAGACCCAGTACTTC.

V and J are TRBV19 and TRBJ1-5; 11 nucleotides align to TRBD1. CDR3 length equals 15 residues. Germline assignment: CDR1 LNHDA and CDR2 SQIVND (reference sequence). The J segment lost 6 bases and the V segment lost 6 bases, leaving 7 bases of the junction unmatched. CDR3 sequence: CASRSRDRGFQPQHF. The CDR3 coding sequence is TGTGCCAGTAGGAGCCGGGACAGGGGGTTTCAGCCCCAGCATTTT.

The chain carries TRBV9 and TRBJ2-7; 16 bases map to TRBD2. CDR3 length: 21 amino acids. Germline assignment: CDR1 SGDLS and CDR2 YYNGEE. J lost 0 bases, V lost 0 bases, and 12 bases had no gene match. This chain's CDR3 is CASSVADGGLAGGPPSYEQYF. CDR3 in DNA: TGTGCCAGCAGCGTAGCTGATGGGGGACTAGCGGGAGGGCCTCCCTCCTACGAGCAGTACTTC.

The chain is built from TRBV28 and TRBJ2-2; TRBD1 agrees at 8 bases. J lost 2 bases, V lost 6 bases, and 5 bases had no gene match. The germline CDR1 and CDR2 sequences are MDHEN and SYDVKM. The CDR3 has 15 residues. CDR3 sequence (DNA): TGTGCCAGCAGGCCGGGACAGGATAACACCGGGGAGCTGTTTTTT. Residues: CASRPGQDNTGELFF.

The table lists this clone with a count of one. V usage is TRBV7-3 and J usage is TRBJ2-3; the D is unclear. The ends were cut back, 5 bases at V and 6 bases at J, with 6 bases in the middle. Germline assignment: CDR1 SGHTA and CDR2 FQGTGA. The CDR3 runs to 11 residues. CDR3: CASSGGDTQYF. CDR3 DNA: TGTGCCAGCAGCGGCGGCGATACGCAGTATTTT.

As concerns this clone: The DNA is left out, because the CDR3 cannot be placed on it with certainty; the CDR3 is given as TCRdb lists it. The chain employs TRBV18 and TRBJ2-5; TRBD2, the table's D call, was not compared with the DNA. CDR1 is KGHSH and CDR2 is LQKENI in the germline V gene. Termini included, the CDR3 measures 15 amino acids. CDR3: CASTSVRGALETQYF.

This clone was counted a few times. CDR3 loop: CASSTAPPRGANEKLFF. CDR3 bases: TGTGCCAGCAGTACCGCGCCACCCAGGGGGGCTAATGAAAAACTGTTTTTT. The V gene is TRBV27, the J gene TRBJ1-4; 7 nucleotides align to TRBD1. From germline, CDR1 is MNHEY and CDR2 SMNVEV (reference sequence). The V gene end was trimmed by 5 bases and the J gene end by 3 bases; junction bases not matched to a gene: 12. CDR3 length: 17 residues. The whole variable domain, remainder taken from reference TRBV27 and TRBJ1-4, is EAQVTQNPRYLITVTGKKLTVTCSQNMNHEYMSWYRQDPGLGLRQIYYSMNVEVTDKGDVPEGYKVSRKEKRNFPLILESPSPNQTSLYFCASSTAPPRGANEKLFFGSGTQLSVL.

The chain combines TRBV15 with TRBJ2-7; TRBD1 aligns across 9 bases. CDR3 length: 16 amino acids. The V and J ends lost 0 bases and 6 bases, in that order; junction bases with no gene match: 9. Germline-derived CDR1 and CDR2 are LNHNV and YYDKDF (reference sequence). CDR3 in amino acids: CATSRDGGQGFAEQYF. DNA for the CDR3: TGTGCCACCAGCAGAGATGGGGGACAGGGTTTCGCCGAGCAGTACTTC.

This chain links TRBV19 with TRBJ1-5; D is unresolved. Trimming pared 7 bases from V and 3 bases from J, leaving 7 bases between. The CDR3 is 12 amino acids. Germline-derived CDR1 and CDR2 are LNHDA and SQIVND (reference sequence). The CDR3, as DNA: TGTGCCAGTATTTACACCAATCAGCCCCAGCATTTT. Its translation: CASIYTNQPQHF.

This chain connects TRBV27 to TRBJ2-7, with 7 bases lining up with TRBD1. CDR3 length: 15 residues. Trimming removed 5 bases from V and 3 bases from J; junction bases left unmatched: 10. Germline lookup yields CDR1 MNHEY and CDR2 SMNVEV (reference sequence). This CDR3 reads CASSNSWDRHYEQYF. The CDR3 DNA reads TGTGCCAGCAGTAACTCTTGGGACAGACACTACGAGCAGTACTTC.